The sequence of this TCR beta chain was determined in a study of OX40 agonist ivuxolimab in advanced cancers. Overall study findings and caveats: Among T cells, CD8+ cells averaged more expanded clones than CD4+ cells.

Germline loops: CDR1 LNHDA, CDR2 SQIVND (reference sequence). V was trimmed by 8 bases and J by 6 bases, leaving 22 bases between them. The CDR3 has 15 amino acids. Libraries were prepared by immunoSEQ multiplex PCR; TCRdb keeps only in-frame clonotypes and omits some of them. The profile covers 35,000 to 45,000 clones, with 80% to 90% appearing a single time and approximately 4.6% taken by the ten largest. For this clone: Its antigen is not known.

This chain links TRBV19 with TRBJ1-2, with D tentatively TRBD1 (5 bases). This TCR was recovered from an adult with an advanced solid tumor such as melanoma, head and neck, liver or kidney cancer. This specimen consisted of CD4+ or CD8+ T cells sorted from blood, obtained in a trial of the OX40 agonist ivuxolimab. The CDR3 loop reads CASAPLDRGDHGYTF. In DNA, the CDR3 is TGTGCCAGTGCACCTCTTGATCGAGGGGATCATGGCTACACCTTC. Full variable domain (rest looked up from reference TRBV19 and TRBJ1-2): DGGITQSPKYLFRKEGQNVTLSCEQNLNHDAMYWYRQDPGQGLRLIYYSQIVNDFQKGDIAEGYSVSREKKESFPLTVTSAQKNPTAFYLCASAPLDRGDHGYTFGSGTRLTVV.